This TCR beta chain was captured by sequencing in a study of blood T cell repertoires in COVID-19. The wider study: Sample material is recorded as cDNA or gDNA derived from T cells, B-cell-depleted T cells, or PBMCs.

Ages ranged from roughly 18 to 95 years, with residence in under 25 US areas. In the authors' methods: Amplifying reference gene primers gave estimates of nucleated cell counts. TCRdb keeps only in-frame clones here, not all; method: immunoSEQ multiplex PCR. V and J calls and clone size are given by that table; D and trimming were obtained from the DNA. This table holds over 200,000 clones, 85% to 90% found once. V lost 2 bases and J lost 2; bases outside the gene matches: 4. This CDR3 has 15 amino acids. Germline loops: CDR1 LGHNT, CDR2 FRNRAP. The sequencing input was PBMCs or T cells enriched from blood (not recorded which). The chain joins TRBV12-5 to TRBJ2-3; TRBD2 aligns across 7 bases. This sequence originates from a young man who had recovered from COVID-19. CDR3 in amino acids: CASGLWGGDTDTQYF. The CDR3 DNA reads TGTGCTAGTGGTTTGTGGGGGGGGGACACAGATACGCAGTATTTT.